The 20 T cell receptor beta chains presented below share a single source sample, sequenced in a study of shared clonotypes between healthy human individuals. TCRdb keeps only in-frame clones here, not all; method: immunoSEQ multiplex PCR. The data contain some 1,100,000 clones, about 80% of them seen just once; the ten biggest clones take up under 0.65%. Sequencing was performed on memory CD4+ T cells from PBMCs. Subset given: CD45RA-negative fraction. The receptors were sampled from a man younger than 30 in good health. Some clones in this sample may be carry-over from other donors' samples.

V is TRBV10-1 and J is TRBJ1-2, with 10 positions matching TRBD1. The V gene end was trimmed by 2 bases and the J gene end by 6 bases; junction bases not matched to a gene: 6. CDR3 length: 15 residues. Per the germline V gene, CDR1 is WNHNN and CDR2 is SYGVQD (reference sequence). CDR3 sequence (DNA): TGCGCCAGCAGTGAGAATATTGGGACAGGGGATGGCTACACCTTC. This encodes CASSENIGTGDGYTF.

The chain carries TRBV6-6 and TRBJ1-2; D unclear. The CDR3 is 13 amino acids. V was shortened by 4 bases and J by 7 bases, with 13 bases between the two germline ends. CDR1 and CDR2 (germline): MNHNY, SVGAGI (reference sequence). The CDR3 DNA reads TGTGCCAGCAGTTCGGGCCAGTACACTGGCTACACCTTC. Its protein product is CASSSGQYTGYTF.

As DNA, the CDR3 is TGCGCCAGCAGTGATGGCCTAGCGGGAGACGAGACCCAGTACTTC. Protein: CASSDGLAGDETQYF. The chain carries TRBV10-1 and TRBJ2-5; 10 bases map to TRBD2. The CDR3 sequence is 15 residues long. J was trimmed by 5 bases and V by 3 bases; bases with no gene match: 6. CDR1 and CDR2 (germline): WNHNN, SYGVQD (reference sequence).

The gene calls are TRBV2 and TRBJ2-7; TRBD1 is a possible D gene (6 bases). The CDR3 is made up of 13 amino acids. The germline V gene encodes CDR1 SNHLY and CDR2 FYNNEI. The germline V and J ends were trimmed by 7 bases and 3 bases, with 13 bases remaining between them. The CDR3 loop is CASNGQLGYEQYF. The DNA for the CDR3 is TGTGCCAGCAACGGACAGTTGGGCTACGAGCAGTACTTC.

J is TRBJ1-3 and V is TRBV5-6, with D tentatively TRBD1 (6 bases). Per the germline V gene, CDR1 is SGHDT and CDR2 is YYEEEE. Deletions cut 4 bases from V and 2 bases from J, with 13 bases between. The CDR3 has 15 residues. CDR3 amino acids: CASSLQQGTGNTIYF. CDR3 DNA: TGTGCCAGCAGCCTCCAACAGGGAACTGGAAACACCATATATTTT.

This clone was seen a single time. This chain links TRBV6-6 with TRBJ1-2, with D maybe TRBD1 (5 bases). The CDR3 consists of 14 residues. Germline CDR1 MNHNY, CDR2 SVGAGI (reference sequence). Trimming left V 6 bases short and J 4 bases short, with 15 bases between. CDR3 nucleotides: TGTGCCAGCAGCCCCGACGGGGGAGCCTATGGCTACACCTTC. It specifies CASSPDGGAYGYTF.

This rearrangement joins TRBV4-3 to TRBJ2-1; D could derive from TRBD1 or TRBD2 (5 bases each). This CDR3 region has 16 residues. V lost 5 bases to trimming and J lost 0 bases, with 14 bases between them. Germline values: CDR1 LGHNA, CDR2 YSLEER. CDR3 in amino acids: CASSAGTVSSYNEQFF. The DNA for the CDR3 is TGCGCCAGCAGCGCCGGGACCGTCAGCTCCTACAATGAGCAGTTCTTC.

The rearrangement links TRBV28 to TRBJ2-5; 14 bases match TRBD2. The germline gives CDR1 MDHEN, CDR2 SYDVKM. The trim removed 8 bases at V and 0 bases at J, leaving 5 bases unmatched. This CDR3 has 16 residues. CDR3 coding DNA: TGTGCCAGCCGGACTAGCGGGAGGATCTACCAAGAGACCCAGTACTTC. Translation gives CASRTSGRIYQETQYF.

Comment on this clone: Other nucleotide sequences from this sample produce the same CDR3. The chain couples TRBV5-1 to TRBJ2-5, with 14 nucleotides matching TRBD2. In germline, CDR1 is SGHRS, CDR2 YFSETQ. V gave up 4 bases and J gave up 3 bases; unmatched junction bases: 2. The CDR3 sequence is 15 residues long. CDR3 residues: CASSRGLAGEETQYF. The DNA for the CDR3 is TGCGCCAGCAGCAGGGGACTAGCGGGAGAAGAGACCCAGTACTTC.

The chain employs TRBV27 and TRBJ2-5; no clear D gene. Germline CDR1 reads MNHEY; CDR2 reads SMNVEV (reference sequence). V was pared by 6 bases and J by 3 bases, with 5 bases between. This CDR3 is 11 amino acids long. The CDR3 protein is CASRDEETQYF. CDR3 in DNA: TGTGCCAGCAGGGACGAAGAGACCCAGTACTTC.

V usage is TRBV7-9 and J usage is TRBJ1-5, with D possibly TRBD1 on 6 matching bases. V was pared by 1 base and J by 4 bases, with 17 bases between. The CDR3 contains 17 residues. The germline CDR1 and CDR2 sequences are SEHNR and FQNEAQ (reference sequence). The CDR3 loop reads CASSLVIGGGLNQPQHF. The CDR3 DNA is TGTGCCAGCAGCTTAGTAATAGGGGGAGGGCTAAATCAGCCCCAGCATTTT. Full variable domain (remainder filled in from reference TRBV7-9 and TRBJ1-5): DTGVSQNPRHKITKRGQNVTFRCDPISEHNRLYWYRQTLGQGPEFLTYFQNEAQLEKSRLLSDRFSAERPKGSFSTLEIQRTEQGDSAMYLCASSLVIGGGLNQPQHFGDGTRLSIL.

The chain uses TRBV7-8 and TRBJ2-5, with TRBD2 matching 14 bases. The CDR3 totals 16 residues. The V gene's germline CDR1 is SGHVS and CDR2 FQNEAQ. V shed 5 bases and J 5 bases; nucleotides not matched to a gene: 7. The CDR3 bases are TGTGCCAGCAGCCGGGGACTAGCGGGAGTACAGGAGACCCAGTACTTC. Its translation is CASSRGLAGVQETQYF.

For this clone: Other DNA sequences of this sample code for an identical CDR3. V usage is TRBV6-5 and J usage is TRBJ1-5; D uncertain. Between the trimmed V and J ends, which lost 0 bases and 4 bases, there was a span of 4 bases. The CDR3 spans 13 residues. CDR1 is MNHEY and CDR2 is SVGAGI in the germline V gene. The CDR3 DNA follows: TGTGCCAGCAGTTACTCGAGAAATCAGCCCCAGCATTTT. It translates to CASSYSRNQPQHF.

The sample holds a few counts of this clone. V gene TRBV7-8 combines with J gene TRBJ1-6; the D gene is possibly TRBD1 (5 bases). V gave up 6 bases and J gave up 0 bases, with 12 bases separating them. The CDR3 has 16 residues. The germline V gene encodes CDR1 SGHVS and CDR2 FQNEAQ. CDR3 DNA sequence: TGTGCCAGCAGGCGGGACTTCAGCTCCTATAATTCACCCCTCCACTTT. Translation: CASRRDFSSYNSPLHF.

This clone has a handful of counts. This CDR3 is CAISVRQGFSYEQYF. Here the CDR3 DNA reads TGTGCCATCAGTGTTCGACAGGGGTTCTCCTACGAGCAGTACTTC. The V call is TRBV10-3, the J call TRBJ2-7, with TRBD1 identical over 8 bases. With V trimmed by 4 bases and J by 0 bases, 5 bases remained unmatched. The CDR3 contains 15 residues. Per germline, CDR1 ENHRY and CDR2 SYGVKD.

CDR3 sequence (DNA): TGTGCCAGCAGCCTTACCCGGGATAGCGGCGAGCAGTTCTTC. Translating it yields CASSLTRDSGEQFF. The V gene is TRBV7-9, the J gene TRBJ2-1; possibly TRBD2 for D (6 bases). CDR1 SEHNR and CDR2 FQNEAQ come from the germline V gene (reference sequence). The CDR3 extends over 14 amino acids. Between the trimmed V and J ends, which lost 5 bases and 10 bases, there was a span of 18 bases.

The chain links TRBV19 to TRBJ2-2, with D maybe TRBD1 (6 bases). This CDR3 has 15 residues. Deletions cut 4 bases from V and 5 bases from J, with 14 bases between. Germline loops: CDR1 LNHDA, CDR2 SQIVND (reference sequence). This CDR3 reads CASSTPGQGTGELFF. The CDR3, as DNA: TGTGCCAGTAGTACCCCGGGACAAGGAACCGGGGAGCTGTTTTTT.

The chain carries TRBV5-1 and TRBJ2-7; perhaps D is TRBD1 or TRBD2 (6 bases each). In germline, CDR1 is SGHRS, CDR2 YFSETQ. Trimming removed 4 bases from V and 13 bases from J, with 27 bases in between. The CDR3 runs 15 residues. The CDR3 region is CASSPGTDYEQGTYF. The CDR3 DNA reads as TGCGCCAGCAGCCCCGGGACGGACTACGAGCAGGGGACTTACTTC.

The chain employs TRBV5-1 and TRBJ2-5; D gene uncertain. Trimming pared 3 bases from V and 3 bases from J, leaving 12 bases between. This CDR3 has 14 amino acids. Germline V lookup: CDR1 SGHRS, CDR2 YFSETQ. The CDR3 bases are TGCGCCAGCAGCTCCGGCACCTCGGAAGAGACCCAGTACTTC. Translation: CASSSGTSEETQYF.

DNA for the CDR3: TGTGCCAGCAGAGTCCCGGGTGGGGGAGGCACAGATACGCAGTATTTT. The encoded protein is CASRVPGGGGTDTQYF. V usage is TRBV28 and J usage is TRBJ2-3; D tentatively fits TRBD1 or TRBD2 (5 bases each). The CDR3 spans 16 residues. Germline lookup yields CDR1 MDHEN and CDR2 SYDVKM. The germline V and J ends were trimmed by 6 bases and 1 base, with 17 bases remaining between them.